The clone carrying this TCR beta chain was detected a few times. The data were obtained in a study of T cell repertoires in cytomegalovirus infection. Germline assignment: CDR1 SGHRS and CDR2 YFSETQ. The CDR3 runs 14 residues. Trimming removed 4 bases at V and 4 bases at J, with 11 bases between. TCRdb re-derived calls from the reads in MiXCR, one entry per CDR3 protein. Altogether some 150,000 distinct CDR3 sequences are present, about 25% being singletons, with the ten largest covering roughly 9.8%. The chain employs TRBV5-1 and TRBJ2-2, with D uncertain. This clonotype was sampled from a human donor in good health (CMV status not recorded). Some clones in this sample may be carry-over from other donors' samples. The sequenced sample was PBMCs. Here the CDR3 reads CASSGQIVTGELFF. The CDR3 coding sequence is TGCGCCAGCAGCGGGCAGATTGTCACCGGGGAGCTGTTTTTT.